These 7 T cell receptor beta chains originate from one sample sequenced in a study of blood T cell repertoires in COVID-19. Sequencing used immunoSEQ multiplex PCR; TCRdb keeps in-frame clones, though not all of them. The sample carries about 140,000 clones, around 87% recorded once. The sample taken for sequencing was peripheral blood. The receptors originated from a woman aged 35 to 49 with acute or convalescent COVID-19.

This rearrangement joins TRBV3-1 (or the pseudogene TRBV3-2) to TRBJ1-4; unclear D gene. The V end was cut by 2 bases, the J end by 3 bases, with 7 bases between. The CDR3 covers 14 residues. Germline-derived CDR1 and CDR2 are LGHDT and YNNKEL (reference sequence). CDR3 in DNA: TGTGCCAGCAGCCAAAGGCAGGCTAATGAAAAACTGTTTTTT. It translates to CASSQRQANEKLFF.

The chain has TRBV18 and TRBJ1-6, with 7 bases aligning to TRBD1. Germline V gives CDR1 KGHSH, CDR2 LQKENI. CDR3 size: 14 residues. Germline trimming cut 1 base from V and 10 bases from J; bases unmatched to any gene: 4. The CDR3 region has the DNA TGTGCCAGCTCACCACAGGGGGCTCTATCACCCCTCCACTTT. This sequence encodes CASSPQGALSPLHF.

This clone was detected only a few times. The chain couples TRBV10-3 to TRBJ2-1, with TRBD1 as a possible D gene (6 bases). The ends were cut back, 8 bases at V and 5 bases at J, with 16 bases in the middle. Germline-derived CDR1 and CDR2 are ENHRY and SYGVKD. The CDR3 extends over 14 amino acids. The chain's CDR3 is CAILRDNGDNEQFF. CDR3 coding DNA: TGTGCCATCCTCAGGGACAACGGGGACAATGAGCAGTTCTTC.

The chain has TRBV18 and TRBJ2-1; 8 positions match TRBD2. Germline V CDR1 and CDR2: KGHSH, LQKENI. The V gene end was trimmed by 0 bases and the J gene end by 1 base; junction bases not matched to a gene: 2. This CDR3 is built from 16 residues. Here the CDR3 reads CASSPPSGSSYNEQFF. In DNA, the CDR3 is TGTGCCAGCTCACCACCGAGCGGGAGTTCCTACAATGAGCAGTTCTTC.

The genes are TRBV6-6 and TRBJ2-5; the match to TRBD1 covers 7 bases. The CDR3 is 15 amino acids. Looked up from germline, CDR1 is MNHNY and CDR2 is SVGAGI (reference sequence). With 5 bases clipped from V and 2 bases from J, the junction kept 8 bases outside the gene matches. As DNA, the CDR3 is TGTGCCAGCAGTCTGCAGCGACAGGGACAAGAGACCCAGTACTTC. This gives the protein CASSLQRQGQETQYF.

The rearrangement links TRBV28 to TRBJ1-2; the D gene is possibly TRBD1 (6 bases). This CDR3 has 13 residues. Germline V gives CDR1 MDHEN, CDR2 SYDVKM. V dropped 1 base and J dropped 7 bases, with 10 bases sitting between them. The CDR3 here is CASSLYRAGGYTF. The CDR3 DNA reads as TGTGCCAGCAGTTTATACAGGGCGGGTGGCTACACCTTC.

The CDR3 DNA follows: TGTGCCACCAGCAGAGATAGGGCAGGGTCCTACGAGCAGTACTTC. Translation: CATSRDRAGSYEQYF. The chain recombines TRBV15 with TRBJ2-7; tentative D call: TRBD1 (5 bases). The CDR3 loop spans 15 amino acids. Looked up from germline, CDR1 is LNHNV and CDR2 is YYDKDF (reference sequence). V dropped 0 bases and J dropped 1 base, with 10 bases sitting between them.